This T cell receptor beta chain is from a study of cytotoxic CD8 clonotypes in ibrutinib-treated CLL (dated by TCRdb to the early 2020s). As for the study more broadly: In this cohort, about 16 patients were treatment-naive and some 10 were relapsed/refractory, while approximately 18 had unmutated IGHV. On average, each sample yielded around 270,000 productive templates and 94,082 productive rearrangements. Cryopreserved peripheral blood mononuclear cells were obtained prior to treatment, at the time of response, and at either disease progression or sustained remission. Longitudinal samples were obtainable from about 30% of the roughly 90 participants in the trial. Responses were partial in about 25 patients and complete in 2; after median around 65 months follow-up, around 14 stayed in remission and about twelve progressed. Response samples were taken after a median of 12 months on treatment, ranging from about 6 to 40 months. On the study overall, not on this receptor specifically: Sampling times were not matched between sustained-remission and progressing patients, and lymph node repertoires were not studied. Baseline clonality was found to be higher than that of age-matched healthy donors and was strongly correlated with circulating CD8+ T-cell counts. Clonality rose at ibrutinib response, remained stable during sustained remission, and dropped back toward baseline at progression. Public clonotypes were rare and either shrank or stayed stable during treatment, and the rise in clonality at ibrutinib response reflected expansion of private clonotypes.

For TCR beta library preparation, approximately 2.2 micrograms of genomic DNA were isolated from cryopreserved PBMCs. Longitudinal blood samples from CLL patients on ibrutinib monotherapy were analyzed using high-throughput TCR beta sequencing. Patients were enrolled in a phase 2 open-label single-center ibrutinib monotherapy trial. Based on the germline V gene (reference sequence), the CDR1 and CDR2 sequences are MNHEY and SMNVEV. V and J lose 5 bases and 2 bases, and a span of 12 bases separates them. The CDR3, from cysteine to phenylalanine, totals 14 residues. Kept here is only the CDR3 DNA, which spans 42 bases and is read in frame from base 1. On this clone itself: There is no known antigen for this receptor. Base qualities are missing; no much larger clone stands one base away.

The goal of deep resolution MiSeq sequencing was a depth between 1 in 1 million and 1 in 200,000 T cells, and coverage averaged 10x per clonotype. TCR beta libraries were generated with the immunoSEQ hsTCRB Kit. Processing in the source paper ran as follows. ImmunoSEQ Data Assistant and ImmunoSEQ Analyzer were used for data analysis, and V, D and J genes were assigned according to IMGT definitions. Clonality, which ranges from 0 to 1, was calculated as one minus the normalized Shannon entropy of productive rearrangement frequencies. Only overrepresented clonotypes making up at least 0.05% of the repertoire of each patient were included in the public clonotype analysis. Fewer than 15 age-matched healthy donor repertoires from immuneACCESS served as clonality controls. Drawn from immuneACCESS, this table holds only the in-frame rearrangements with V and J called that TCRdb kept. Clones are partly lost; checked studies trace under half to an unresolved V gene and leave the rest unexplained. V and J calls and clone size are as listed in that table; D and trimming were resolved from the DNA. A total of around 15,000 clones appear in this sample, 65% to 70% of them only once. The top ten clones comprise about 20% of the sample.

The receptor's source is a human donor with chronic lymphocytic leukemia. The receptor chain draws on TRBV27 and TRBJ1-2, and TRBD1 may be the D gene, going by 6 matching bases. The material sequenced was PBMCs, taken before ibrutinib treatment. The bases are TGTGCCAGCAGTAAGACAGGTTCCAACTATGGCTACACCTTC. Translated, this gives CASSKTGSNYGYTF.